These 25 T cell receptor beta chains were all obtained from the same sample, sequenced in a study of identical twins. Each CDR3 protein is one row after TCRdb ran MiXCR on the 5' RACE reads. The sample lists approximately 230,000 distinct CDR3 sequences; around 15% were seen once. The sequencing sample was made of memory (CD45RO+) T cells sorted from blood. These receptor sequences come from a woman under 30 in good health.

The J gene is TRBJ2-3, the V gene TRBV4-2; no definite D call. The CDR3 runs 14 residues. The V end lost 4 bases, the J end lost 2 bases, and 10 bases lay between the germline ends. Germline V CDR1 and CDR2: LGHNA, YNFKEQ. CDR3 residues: CASSPDRHTDTQYF. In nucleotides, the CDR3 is TGTGCCAGCAGCCCAGATAGGCACACAGATACGCAGTATTTT.

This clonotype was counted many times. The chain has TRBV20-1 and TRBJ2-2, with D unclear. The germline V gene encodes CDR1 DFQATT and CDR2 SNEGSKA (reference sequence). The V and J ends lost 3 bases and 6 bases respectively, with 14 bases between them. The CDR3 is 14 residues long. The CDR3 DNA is TGCAGTGCTAGCGGTAGGGCCGCCCCCGGGGAGCTGTTTTTT. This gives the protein CSASGRAAPGELFF.

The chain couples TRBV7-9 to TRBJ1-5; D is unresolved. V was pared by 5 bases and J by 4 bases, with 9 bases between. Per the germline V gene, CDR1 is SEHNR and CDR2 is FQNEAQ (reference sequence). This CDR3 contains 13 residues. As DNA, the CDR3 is TGTGCCAGCAGCGTGAGCGAAAATCAGCCCCAGCATTTT. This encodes CASSVSENQPQHF.

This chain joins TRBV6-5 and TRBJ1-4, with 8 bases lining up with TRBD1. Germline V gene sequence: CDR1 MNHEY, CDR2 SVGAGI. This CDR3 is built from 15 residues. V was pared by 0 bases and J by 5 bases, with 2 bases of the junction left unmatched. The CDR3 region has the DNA TGTGCCAGCAGTTACTCCTACAGGGGGAATGAAAAACTGTTTTTT. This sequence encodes CASSYSYRGNEKLFF.

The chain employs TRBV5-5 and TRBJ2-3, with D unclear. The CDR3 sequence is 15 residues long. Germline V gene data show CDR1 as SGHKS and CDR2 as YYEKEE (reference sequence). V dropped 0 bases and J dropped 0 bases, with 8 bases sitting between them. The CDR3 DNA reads TGTGCCAGCAGCTTGGACCAACCTAGCACAGATACGCAGTATTTT. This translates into CASSLDQPSTDTQYF. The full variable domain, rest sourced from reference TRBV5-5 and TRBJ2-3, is DAGVTQSPTHLIKTRGQQVTLRCSPISGHKSVSWYQQVLGQGPQFIFQYYEKEERGRGNFPDRFSARQFPNYSSELNVNALLLGDSALYLCASSLDQPSTDTQYFGPGTRLTVL.

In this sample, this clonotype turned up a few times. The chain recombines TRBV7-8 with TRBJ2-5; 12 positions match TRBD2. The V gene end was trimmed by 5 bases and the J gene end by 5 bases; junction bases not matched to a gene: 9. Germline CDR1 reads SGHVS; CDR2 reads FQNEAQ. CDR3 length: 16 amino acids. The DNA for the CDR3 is TGTGCCAGCAGCCTCCTAGCGGGAGGGCCGAGGGAGACCCAGTACTTC. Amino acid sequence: CASSLLAGGPRETQYF.

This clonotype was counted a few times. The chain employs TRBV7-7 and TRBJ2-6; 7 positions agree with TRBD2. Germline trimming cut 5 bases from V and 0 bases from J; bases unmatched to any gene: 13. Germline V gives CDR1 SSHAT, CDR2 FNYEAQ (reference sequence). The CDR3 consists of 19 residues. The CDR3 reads CASSDFAGDQFSGANVLTF. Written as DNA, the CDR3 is TGTGCCAGCAGCGATTTTGCGGGGGACCAGTTCTCTGGGGCCAACGTCCTGACTTTC.

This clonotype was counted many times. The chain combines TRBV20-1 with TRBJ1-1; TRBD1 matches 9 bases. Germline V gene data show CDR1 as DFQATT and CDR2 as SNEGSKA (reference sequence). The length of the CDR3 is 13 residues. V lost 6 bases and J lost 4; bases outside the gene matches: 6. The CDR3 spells CSATGGMGTEAFF. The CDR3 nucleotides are TGCAGTGCCACAGGGGGCATGGGCACTGAAGCTTTCTTT.

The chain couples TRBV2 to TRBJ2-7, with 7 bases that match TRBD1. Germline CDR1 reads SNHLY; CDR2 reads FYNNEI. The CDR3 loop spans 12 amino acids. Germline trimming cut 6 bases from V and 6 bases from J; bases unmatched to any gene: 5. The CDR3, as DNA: TGTGCCAGCAGCCCGACAGGGAGCGAGCAGTACTTC. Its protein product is CASSPTGSEQYF.

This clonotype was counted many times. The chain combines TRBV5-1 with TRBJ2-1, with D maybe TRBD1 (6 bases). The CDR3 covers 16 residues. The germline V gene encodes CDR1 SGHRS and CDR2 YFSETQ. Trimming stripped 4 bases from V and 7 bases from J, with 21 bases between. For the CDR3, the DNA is TGCGCCAGCAGCACGACGTGGGGCGGTCAGGGGAATGAGCAGTTCTTC. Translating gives CASSTTWGGQGNEQFF.

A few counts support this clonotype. The CDR3 DNA sequence: TGTGCCAGCAGCGCCTCCTCTAAGGGAGATACGCAGTATTTT. Protein sequence: CASSASSKGDTQYF. This chain links TRBV9 with TRBJ2-3; D is unclear. The V gene lost 3 bases and the J gene lost 5 bases, with 13 bases spanning the gap. CDR3 length: 14 residues. Looked up from germline, CDR1 is SGDLS and CDR2 is YYNGEE.

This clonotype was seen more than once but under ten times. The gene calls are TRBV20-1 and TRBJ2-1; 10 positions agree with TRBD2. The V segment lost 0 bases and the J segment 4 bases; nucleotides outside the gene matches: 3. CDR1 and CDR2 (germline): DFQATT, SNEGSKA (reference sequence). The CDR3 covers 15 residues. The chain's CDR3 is CSARDFSGGYNEQFF. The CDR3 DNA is TGCAGTGCTAGAGATTTTAGCGGGGGGTACAATGAGCAGTTCTTC.

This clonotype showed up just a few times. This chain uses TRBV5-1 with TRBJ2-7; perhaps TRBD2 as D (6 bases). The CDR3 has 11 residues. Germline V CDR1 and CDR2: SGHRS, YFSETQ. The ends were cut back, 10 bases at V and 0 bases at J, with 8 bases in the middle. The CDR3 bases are TGCGCCCGGCGGGGCTCCTACGAGCAGTACTTC. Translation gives CARRGSYEQYF.

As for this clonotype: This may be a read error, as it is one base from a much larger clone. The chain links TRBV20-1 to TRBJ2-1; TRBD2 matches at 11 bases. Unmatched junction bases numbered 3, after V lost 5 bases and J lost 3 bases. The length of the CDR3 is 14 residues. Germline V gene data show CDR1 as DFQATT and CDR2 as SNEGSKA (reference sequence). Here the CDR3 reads CSAAGTSGYNEQFF. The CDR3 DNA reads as TGCAGTGCTGCCGGGACTAGCGGCTACAATGAGCAGTTCTTC.

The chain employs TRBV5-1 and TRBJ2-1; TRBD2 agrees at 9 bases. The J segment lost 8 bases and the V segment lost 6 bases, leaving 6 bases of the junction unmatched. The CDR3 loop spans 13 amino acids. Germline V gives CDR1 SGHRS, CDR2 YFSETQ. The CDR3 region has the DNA TGCGCCAGCAACCTACTAGCGGGCGATGAGCAGTTCTTC. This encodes CASNLLAGDEQFF.

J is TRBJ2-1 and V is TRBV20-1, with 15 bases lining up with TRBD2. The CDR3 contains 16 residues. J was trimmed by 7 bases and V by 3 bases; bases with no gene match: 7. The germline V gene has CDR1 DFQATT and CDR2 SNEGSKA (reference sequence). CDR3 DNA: TGCAGTGCTAGCCCGGGGACTAGCGGGGGGTGGAATGAGCAGTTCTTC. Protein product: CSASPGTSGGWNEQFF.

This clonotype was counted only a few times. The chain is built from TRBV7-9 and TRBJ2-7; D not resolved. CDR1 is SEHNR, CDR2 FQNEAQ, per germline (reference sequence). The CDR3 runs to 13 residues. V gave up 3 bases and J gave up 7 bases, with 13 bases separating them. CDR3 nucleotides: TGTGCCAGCAGCTTTCCACCCCTTCAAGAGCAGTACTTC. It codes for CASSFPPLQEQYF.

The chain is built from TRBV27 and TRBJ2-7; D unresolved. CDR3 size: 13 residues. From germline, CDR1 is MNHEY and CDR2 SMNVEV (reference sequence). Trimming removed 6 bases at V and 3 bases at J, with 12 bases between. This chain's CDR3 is CASRNIGFYEQYF. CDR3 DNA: TGTGCCAGCAGGAATATAGGTTTCTACGAGCAGTACTTC.

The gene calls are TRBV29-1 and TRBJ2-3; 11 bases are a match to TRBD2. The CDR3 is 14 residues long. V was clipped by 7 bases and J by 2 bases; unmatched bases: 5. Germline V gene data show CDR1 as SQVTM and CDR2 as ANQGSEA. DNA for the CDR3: TGCAGCGCCCTTAGCGGGGGGGACACAGATACGCAGTATTTT. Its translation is CSALSGGDTDTQYF.

The CDR3 reads CASSAWGSSYEQYF. For the CDR3, the DNA is TGCGCCAGCAGTGCTTGGGGGAGCTCCTACGAGCAGTACTTC. The chain employs TRBV10-1 and TRBJ2-7; either TRBD1 or TRBD2 may supply D (5 bases each). The CDR3 consists of 14 residues. CDR1 WNHNN and CDR2 SYGVQD come from the germline V gene (reference sequence). V was cut by 4 bases and J by 0 bases, with 10 bases left in between.

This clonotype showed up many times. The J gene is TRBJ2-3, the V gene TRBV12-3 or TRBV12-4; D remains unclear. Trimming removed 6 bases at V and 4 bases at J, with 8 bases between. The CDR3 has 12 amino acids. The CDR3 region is CASSPTSDTQYF. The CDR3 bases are TGTGCCAGCAGCCCGACCTCAGATACGCAGTATTTT.

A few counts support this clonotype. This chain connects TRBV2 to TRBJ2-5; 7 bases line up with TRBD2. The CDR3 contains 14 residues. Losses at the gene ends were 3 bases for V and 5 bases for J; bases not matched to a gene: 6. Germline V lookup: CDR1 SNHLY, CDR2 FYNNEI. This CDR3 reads CASSERLAVETQYF. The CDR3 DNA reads TGTGCCAGCAGTGAGCGGCTAGCGGTCGAGACCCAGTACTTC.

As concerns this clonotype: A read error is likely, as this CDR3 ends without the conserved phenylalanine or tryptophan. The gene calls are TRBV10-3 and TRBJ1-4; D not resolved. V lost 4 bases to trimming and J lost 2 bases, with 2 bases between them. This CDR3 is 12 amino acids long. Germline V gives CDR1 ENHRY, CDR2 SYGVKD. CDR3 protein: CAISATNEKLFY. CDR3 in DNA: TGTGCCATCAGTGCTACTAATGAAAAACTGTTTTAT.

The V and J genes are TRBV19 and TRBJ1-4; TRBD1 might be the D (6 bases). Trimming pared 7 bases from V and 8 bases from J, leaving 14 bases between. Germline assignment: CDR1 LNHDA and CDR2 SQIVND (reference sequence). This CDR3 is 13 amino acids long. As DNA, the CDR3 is TGTGCCAGTAATGGCAGGGGCAACGAAAAACTGTTTTTT. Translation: CASNGRGNEKLFF.

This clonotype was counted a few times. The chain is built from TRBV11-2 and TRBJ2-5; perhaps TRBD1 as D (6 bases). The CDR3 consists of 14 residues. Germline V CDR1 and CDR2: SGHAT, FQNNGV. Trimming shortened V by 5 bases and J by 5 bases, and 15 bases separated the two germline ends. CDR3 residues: CASSLSGQGETQYF. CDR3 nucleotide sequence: TGTGCCAGCAGCCTGTCAGGGCAGGGGGAGACCCAGTACTTC.